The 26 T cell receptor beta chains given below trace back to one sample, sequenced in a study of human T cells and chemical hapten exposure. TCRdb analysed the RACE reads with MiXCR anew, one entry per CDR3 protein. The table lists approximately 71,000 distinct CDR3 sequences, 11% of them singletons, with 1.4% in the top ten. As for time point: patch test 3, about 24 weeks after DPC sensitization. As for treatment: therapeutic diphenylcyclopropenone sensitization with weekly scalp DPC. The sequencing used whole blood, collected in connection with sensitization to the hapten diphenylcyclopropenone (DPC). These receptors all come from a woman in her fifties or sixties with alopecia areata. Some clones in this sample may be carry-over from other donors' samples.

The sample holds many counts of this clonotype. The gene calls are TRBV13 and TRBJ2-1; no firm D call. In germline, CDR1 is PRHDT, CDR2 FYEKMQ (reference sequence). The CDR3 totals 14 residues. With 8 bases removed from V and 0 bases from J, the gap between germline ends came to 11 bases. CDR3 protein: CASRQGSSYNEQFF. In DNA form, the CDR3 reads TGTGCCAGCCGACAAGGAAGCTCCTACAATGAGCAGTTCTTC.

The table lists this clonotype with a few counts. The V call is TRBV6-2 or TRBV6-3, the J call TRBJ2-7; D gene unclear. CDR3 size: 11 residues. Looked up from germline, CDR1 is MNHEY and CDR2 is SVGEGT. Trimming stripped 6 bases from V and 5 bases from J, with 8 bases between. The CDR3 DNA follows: TGTGCCAGCAGCCCTCGAAACGAGCAGTACTTC. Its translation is CASSPRNEQYF.

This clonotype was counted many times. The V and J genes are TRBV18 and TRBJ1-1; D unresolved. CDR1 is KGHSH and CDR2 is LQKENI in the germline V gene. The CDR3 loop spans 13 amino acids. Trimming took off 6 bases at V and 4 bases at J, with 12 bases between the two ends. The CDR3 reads CASSPISGTEAFF. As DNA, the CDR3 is TGTGCCAGCTCCCCTATATCTGGCACTGAAGCTTTCTTT.

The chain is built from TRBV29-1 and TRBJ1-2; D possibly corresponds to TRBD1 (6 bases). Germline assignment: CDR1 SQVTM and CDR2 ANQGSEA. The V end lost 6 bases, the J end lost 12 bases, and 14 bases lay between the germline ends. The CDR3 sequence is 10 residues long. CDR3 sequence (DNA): TGCAGCGTGAGGACAGCCACGGACACCTTC. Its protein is CSVRTATDTF.

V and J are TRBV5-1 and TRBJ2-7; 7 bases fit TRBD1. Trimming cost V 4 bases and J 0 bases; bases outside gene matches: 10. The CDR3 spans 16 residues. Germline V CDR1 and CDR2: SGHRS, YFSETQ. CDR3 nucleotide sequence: TGCGCCAGCAGCCCATGGACAGGATCAAACTCCTACGAGCAGTACTTC. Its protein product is CASSPWTGSNSYEQYF.

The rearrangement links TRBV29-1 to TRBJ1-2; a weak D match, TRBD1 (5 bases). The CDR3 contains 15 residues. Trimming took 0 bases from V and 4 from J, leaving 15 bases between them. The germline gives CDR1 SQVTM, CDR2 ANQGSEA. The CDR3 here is CSVEDRDAQGYGYTF. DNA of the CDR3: TGCAGCGTTGAAGACCGGGACGCCCAGGGCTATGGCTACACCTTC.

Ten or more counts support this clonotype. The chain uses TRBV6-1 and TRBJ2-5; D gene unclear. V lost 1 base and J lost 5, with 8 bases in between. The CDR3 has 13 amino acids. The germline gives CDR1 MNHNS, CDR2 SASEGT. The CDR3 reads CASSEVSGETQYF. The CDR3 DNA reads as TGTGCCAGCAGTGAAGTCTCTGGGGAGACCCAGTACTTC.

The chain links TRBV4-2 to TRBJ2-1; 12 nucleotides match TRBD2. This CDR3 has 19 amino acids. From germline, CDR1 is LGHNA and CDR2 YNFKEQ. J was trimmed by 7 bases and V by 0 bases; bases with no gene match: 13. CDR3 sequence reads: CASSQDLLLAGGRVNEQFF. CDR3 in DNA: TGTGCCAGCAGCCAAGACCTTCTTCTAGCGGGAGGGCGTGTGAATGAGCAGTTCTTC.

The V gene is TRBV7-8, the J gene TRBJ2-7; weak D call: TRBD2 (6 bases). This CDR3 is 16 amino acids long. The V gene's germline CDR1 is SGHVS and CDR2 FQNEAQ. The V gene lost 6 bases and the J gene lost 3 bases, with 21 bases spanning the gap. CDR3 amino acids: CASSIRPEGHLYEQYF. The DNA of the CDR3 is TGTGCCAGCAGTATTAGACCGGAGGGCCACCTCTACGAGCAGTACTTC. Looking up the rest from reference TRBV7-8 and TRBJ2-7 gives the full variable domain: GAGVSQSPRYKVAKRGQDVALRCDPISGHVSLFWYQQALGQGPEFLTYFQNEAQLDKSGLPSDRFFAERPEGSVSTLKIQRTQQEDSAVYLCASSIRPEGHLYEQYFGPGTRLTVT.

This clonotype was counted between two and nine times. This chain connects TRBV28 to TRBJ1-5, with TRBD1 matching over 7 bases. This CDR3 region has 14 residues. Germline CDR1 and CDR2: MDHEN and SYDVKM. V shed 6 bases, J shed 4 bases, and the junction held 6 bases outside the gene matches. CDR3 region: CASRSGTANQPQHF. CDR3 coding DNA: TGTGCCAGCAGGTCCGGGACAGCAAATCAGCCCCAGCATTTT.

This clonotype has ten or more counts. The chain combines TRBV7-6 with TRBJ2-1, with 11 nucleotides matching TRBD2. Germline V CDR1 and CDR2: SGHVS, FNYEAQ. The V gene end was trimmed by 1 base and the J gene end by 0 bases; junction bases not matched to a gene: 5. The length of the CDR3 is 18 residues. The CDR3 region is CASSLGSSGGSSYNEQFF. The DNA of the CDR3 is TGTGCCAGCAGCTTAGGTTCTAGCGGGGGGAGCTCCTACAATGAGCAGTTCTTC. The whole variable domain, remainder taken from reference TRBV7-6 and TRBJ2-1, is GAGVSQSPRYKVTKRGQDVALRCDPISGHVSLYWYRQALGQGPEFLTYFNYEAQQDKSGLPNDRFSAERPEGSISTLTIQRTEQRDSAMYRCASSLGSSGGSSYNEQFFGPGTRLTVL.

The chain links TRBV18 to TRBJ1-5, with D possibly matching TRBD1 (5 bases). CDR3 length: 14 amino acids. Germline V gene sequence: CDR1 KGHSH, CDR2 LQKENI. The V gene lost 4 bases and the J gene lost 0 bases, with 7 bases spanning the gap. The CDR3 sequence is CASSQGSSNQPQHF. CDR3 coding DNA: TGTGCCAGCTCACAGGGGTCTAGCAATCAGCCCCAGCATTTT. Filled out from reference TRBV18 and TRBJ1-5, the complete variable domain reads NAGVMQNPRHLVRRRGQEARLRCSPMKGHSHVYWYRQLPEEGLKFMVYLQKENIIDESGMPKERFSAEFPKEGPSILRIQQVVRGDSAAYFCASSQGSSNQPQHFGDGTRLSIL.

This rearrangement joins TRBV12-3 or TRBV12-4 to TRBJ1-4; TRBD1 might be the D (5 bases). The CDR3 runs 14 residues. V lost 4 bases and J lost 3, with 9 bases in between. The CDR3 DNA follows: TGTGCCAGCAGTTATTGGGGGGCTAATGAAAAACTGTTTTTT. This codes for CASSYWGANEKLFF.

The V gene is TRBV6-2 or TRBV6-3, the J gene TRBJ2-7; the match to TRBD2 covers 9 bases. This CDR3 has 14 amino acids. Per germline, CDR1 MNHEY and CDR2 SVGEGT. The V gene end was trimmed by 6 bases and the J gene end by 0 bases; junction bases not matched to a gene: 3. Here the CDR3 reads CASSLAGLSYEQYF. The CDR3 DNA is TGTGCCAGCAGCCTAGCGGGGCTCTCCTACGAGCAGTACTTC.

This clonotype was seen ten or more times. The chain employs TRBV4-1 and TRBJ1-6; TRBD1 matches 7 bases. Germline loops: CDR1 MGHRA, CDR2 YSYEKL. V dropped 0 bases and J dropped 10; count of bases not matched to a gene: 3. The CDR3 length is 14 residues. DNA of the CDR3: TGCGCCAGCAGCCAAGACGCAGGGGGGTCACCCCTCCACTTT. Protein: CASSQDAGGSPLHF.

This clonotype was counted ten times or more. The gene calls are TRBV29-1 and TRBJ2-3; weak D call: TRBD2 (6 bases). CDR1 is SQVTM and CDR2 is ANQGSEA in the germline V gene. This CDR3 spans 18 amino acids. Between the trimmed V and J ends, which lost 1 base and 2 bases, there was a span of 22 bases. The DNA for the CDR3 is TGCAGCGTTGAAGGAAGTACGAGCGTAGGGGAGGACACAGATACGCAGTATTTT. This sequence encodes CSVEGSTSVGEDTDTQYF.

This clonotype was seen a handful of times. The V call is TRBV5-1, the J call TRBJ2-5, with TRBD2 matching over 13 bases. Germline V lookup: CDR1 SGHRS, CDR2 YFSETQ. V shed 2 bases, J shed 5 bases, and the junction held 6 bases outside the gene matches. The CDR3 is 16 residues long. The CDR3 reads CASSLSGTSGVETQYF. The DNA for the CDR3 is TGCGCCAGCAGCTTATCCGGGACTAGCGGGGTCGAGACCCAGTACTTC.

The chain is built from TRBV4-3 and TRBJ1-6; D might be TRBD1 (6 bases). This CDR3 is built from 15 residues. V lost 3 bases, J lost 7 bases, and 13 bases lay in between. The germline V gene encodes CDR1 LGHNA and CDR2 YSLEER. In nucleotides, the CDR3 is TGCGCCAGCAGCCAGCGGGGACAAGAAAATTCACCCCTCCACTTT. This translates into CASSQRGQENSPLHF.

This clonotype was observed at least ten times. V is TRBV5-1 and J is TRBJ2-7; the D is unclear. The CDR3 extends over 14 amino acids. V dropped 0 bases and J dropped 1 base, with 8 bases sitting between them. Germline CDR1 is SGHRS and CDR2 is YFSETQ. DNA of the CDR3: TGCGCCAGCAGCTTGGGATCGGCGTCCTACGAGCAGTACTTC. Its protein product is CASSLGSASYEQYF.

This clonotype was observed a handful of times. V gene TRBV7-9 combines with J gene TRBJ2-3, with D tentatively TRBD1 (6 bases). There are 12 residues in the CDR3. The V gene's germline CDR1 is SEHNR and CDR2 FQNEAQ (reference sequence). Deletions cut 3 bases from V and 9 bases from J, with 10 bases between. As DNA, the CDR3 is TGTGCCAGCAGCTTGAGCCAGGGGACGCAGTATTTT. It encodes CASSLSQGTQYF.

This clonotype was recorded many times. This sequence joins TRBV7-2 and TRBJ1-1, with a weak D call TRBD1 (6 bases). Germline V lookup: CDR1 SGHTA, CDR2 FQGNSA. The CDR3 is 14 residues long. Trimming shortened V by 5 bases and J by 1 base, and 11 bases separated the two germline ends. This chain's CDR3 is CASSARQENTEAFF. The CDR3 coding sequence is TGTGCCAGCAGCGCGAGACAGGAGAACACTGAAGCTTTCTTT.

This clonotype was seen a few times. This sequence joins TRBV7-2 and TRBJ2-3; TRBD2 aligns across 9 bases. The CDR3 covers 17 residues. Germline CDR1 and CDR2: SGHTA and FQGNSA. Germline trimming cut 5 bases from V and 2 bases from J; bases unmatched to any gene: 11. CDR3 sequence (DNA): TGTGCCAGCAGCATCAAGGGCGGGGGGGCCGTCACAGATACGCAGTATTTT. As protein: CASSIKGGGAVTDTQYF.

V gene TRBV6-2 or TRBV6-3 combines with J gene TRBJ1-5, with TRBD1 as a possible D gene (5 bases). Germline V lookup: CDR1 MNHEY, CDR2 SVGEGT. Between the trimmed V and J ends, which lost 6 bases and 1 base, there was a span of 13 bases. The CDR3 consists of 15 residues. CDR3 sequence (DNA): TGTGCCAGCAGCTTCGGGGGTGGAAGCAATCAGCCCCAGCATTTT. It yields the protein CASSFGGGSNQPQHF.

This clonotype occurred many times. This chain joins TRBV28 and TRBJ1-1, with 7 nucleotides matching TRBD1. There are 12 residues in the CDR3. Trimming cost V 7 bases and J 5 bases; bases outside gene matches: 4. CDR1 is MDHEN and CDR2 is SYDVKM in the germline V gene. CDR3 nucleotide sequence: TGTGCCAGCATACAGGGGCGAACTGAAGCTTTCTTT. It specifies CASIQGRTEAFF.

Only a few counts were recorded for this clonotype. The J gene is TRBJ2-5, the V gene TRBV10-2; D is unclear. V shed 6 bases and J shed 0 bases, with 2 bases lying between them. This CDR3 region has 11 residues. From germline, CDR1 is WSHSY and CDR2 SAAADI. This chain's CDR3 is CASSYQETQYF. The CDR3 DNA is TGCGCCAGCAGCTACCAAGAGACCCAGTACTTC.

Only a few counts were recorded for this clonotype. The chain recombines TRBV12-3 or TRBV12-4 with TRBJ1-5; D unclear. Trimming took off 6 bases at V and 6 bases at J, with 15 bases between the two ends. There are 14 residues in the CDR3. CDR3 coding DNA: TGTGCCAGCAGGCCCCCGGCTTCGGGTCAGCCCCAGCATTTT. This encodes CASRPPASGQPQHF.